This T cell receptor (beta chain) appears in the sequencing data of a study of blood T cell repertoires in COVID-19. Turning to the study itself: Samples taken during acute and convalescent COVID-19 were collected in the United States, Italy and Spain.

How the authors handled the data: Estimation of nucleated cell counts was performed using reference gene primer amplification. Profiled with immunoSEQ multiplex PCR; TCRdb holds only in-frame clones, not every one. V and J calls and clone size come straight from that table; D and trimming were deduced from the DNA. Among under 300,000 clones listed, about 73% were seen once. The germline V gene encodes CDR1 SGHTA and CDR2 FQGNSA. CDR3 length equals 18 residues. The V gene end was trimmed by 5 bases and the J gene end by 0 bases; junction bases not matched to a gene: 16. The TCR comes from an elderly woman with acute or convalescent COVID-19. The sample was peripheral blood. The chain uses TRBV7-2 and TRBJ2-7; 7 nucleotides match TRBD2. This CDR3 is CASSNLAREGPYSYEQYF. The CDR3 DNA reads TGTGCCAGCAGCAATCTAGCTAGGGAGGGGCCTTACTCCTACGAGCAGTACTTC.